These T cell receptor beta chains were read from a single sample in a study of CXCR3-negative and CXCR3-positive naive CD8 T cells. With the 5' RACE reads reprocessed, TCRdb shows one record per CDR3 protein and no DNA. The sample shows some 140,000 distinct CDR3 sequences, and around 0.5% sits with its ten largest clones. The sequencing input was naive CXCR3+ CD8+ T cells from blood. Receptor source: a human donor in good health. Some clones in this sample may be carry-over from other donors' samples. The CDR3 runs from the conserved cysteine through the conserved F or W.

v_gene	len	j_gene	CDR3aa
TRBV5-1	18	TRBJ2-6	CASSLWPGGLAGANVLTF
TRBV20-1	23	TRBJ2-1	CSASPGYVVEVVQGTGAHNEQFF
TRBV29-1	13	TRBJ1-2	CSVPPETVYGYTF
TRBV29-1	14	TRBJ2-2	CSVGGTEKVGELFF
TRBV29-1	15	TRBJ1-2	CSVDRQGAYNYGYTF
TRBV6-5	14	TRBJ1-4	CASSYSTVGEKLFF
TRBV18	19	TRBJ2-3	CASSPDRGSLAQPADTQYF
TRBV11-3	15	TRBJ2-1	CASSLSLGEYNEQFF
TRBV20-1	18	TRBJ2-2	CSARGATSGSGHTGELFF
TRBV7-9	15	TRBJ2-7	CASSLEGRSVYEQYF
TRBV15	13	TRBJ2-7	CANSRDGSYEQYF
TRBV28	15	TRBJ2-7	CASRGPQGFAYEQYF
TRBV12-3/TRBV12-4	16	TRBJ2-3	CASSQTVGASTDTQYF
TRBV28	15	TRBJ2-3	CASSPTRFSTDTQYF
TRBV12-3/TRBV12-4	15	TRBJ2-7	CASSLRVDLSYEQYF
TRBV29-1	13	TRBJ2-1	CSVGAEGYNEQFF
TRBV20-1	12	TRBJ2-7	CSARELAYEQYF
TRBV29-1	13	TRBJ2-7	CSVEGGDSYEQYF
TRBV20-1	13	TRBJ2-2	CSARPRGAGELFF
TRBV12-3/TRBV12-4	13	TRBJ2-1	CASSLGLNNEQFF
TRBV29-1	14	TRBJ2-1	CSATPGLAYNEQFF
TRBV28	15	TRBJ2-5	CASSFGTLYQETQYF
TRBV27	14	TRBJ2-1	CASRAGTTYNEQFF
TRBV19	15	TRBJ2-5	CASSIAGTGILTQYF
TRBV7-9	16	TRBJ2-5	CASSEGLAERQETQYF
TRBV9	14	TRBJ1-2	CASSEVSSNYGYTF
TRBV20-1	13	TRBJ1-1	CSARERVEPEAFF
TRBV13	16	TRBJ2-1	CASSLRGGQEGNEQFF
TRBV5-1	16	TRBJ2-3	CASSLSTGNPLDTQYF
TRBV21-1	14	TRBJ1-2	CASSKPPGSYGYTF
TRBV12-3/TRBV12-4	17	TRBJ2-3	CASSPTGTLNLLDTQYF
TRBV19	15	TRBJ2-7	CASSSGTSGIYEQYF
TRBV29-1	13	TRBJ2-1	CSVALAGAREQFF
TRBV7-9	13	TRBJ1-1	CASSFGPSQGAFF
TRBV4-3	17	TRBJ2-7	CASSQDSLAGGPYEQYF
TRBV4-2	15	TRBJ2-5	CASSQDPEGEETQYF
TRBV18	15	TRBJ1-2	CASSPRGQGPYGYTF
TRBV14	15	TRBJ1-2	CASSHISGLEDGYTF
TRBV6-2/TRBV6-3	13	TRBJ2-1	CASIGGGALEQFF
TRBV28	14	TRBJ2-5	CASSEAGQQETQYF
TRBV11-3	15	TRBJ2-7	CASSSRTVPYYEQYF
TRBV5-5	15	TRBJ1-1	CASSLVGGWNTEAFF
TRBV7-9	16	TRBJ2-1	CASSLLGLVSYNEQFF
TRBV29-1	13	TRBJ1-2	CSVDEWSSSVRTF
TRBV5-6	16	TRBJ2-2	CASSFSRNTNTGELFF
TRBV23-1	14	TRBJ2-7	CASRGQGTPYEQYF
TRBV4-1	15	TRBJ2-7	CASSQGGTGLYEQYF
TRBV20-1	15	TRBJ2-3	CSARDWARSRDTQYF
TRBV29-1	14	TRBJ1-1	CSVFGTAGDTEAFF
TRBV7-2	15	TRBJ1-2	CASSLGIRVAYGYTF
TRBV4-1	15	TRBJ2-1	CASSPDRLAGNEQFF
TRBV18	15	TRBJ2-1	CASSPGTSSYNEQFF
TRBV5-1	12	TRBJ2-7	CASPLHRYEQYF
TRBV12-3/TRBV12-4	14	TRBJ2-2	CASSGTGNTGELFF
TRBV28	13	TRBJ2-1	CASSPGTVGEQFF
TRBV5-5	17	TRBJ2-5	CASSLGVSSGGDETQYF